This T cell receptor beta chain was documented in a study of cytomegalovirus exposure and HLA in healthy donors. Study results and limitations: Several top significant clusters appeared, in a later analysis, to be linked to common viral pathogens. Near-uniform donor sequencing depth was presumed by presence/absence analyses. A prior analysis recorded that most TCR beta V segments were productive about 87% or about 30% of the time. Rarity marked most TCR sequences, yet some public TCRs occurred in many donors.

Note on this clone: Its antigen is not identified.

PCR used 60 Vbeta primers and 13 Jbeta primers. The table came from immunoSEQ multiplex PCR; TCRdb's copy has only in-frame clones and leaves some out. The sample contains 180,000 or so clones, over 75% of which appear only once. Trimming left V 4 bases short and J 14 bases short, with 12 bases between. The CDR3 sequence is 11 residues long. Germline assignment: CDR1 SNHLY and CDR2 FYNNEI. The sample consisted of PBMCs. This TCR was recovered from a woman in her twenties or thirties in good health and CMV-seronegative. The V call is TRBV2, the J call TRBJ2-1; D is possibly TRBD2 (6 bases). In nucleotides, the CDR3 is TGTGCCAGCAGTGGGGACTCTTTCAAGTTCTTC. The encoded protein is CASSGDSFKFF.